The text below deals with one T cell receptor (beta chain). The antigen is unknown. The entry originates in a study of blood T cells in healthy people across ages. The study, taken as a whole, reports: The study could not conclusively compare naive and antigen-experienced cells, given its unsorted PBMCs. Significant beta diversity loss was already apparent by age approximately 40, declining roughly linearly.

Primers used in a second PCR of about 6 to 12 cycles were a sample-barcoded 5' primer and a J-beta primer mix. TCRdb itself ran the 5' RACE reads through MiXCR, one entry per CDR3 protein. The table records hundreds of thousands of distinct CDR3 sequences, about 26% of them present only once. This same sample was also taken into another study, of T cells of mothers and their children.

Sample: blood. The clonotype comes from a boy between 5 and 17 years old in good health.

CDR3 nucleotide sequence: TGTGCCAGCAGCTTAGAGTACAGCATGAACACTGAAGCTTTCTTT. Its translation is CASSLEYSMNTEAFF. The chain joins TRBV7-2 to TRBJ1-1, with D hard to call. The CDR3 totals 15 residues. CDR1 and CDR2 (germline): SGHTA, FQGNSA. V gave up 1 base and J gave up 0 bases, with 9 bases separating them. The variable domain in full, completed from reference TRBV7-2 and TRBJ1-1, reads GAGVSQSPSNKVTEKGKDVELRCDPISGHTALYWYRQSLGQGLEFLIYFQGNSAPDKSGLPSDRFSAERTGGSVSTLTIQRTQQEDSAVYLCASSLEYSMNTEAFFGQGTRLTVV.